Sequencing of this TCR beta chain was carried out in a study of cytomegalovirus exposure and HLA in healthy donors. Study results and limitations: According to a later analysis, TCR clusters from the first cohort tended to co-occur in the 120 or so validation repertoires. The study labeled more than 150 TCR beta chains cytomegalovirus-associated. The classifier, whose performance was assessed in both the original and validation cohorts, reportedly diagnosed cytomegalovirus status with high specificity and sensitivity. TCR sequences were mostly rare, though some public TCRs occurred in many donors.

The CDR3 totals 15 residues. CDR1 is MDHEN and CDR2 is SYDVKM in the germline V gene. The V gene end was trimmed by 5 bases and the J gene end by 5 bases; junction bases not matched to a gene: 12. Comments on this clone: No antigen is known for it.

Clones were sequenced by immunoSEQ multiplex PCR, and TCRdb holds only the in-frame ones, with some missing. The sample contains 130,000 to 150,000 clones, about 87% of which appear only once. The receptor comes from a young man in good health and CMV-seropositive. Source material: PBMCs. The chain couples TRBV28 to TRBJ2-7, with 7 nucleotides matching TRBD1. CDR3 coding DNA: TGTGCCAGCAGTCAACACGGGACAGCTTCTAACGAGCAGTACTTC. Encoded protein: CASSQHGTASNEQYF.